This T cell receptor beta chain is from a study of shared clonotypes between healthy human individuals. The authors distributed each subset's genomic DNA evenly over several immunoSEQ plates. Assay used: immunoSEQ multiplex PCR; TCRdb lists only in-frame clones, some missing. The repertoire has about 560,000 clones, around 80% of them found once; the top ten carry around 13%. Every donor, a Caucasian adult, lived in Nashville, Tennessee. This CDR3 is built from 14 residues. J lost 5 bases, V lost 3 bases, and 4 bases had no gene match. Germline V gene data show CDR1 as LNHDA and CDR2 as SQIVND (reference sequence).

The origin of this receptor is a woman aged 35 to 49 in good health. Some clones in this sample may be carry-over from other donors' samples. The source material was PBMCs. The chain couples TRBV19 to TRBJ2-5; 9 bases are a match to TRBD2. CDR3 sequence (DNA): TGTGCCAGTAGTATCTCAGCGGGAGGTGAGACCCAGTACTTC. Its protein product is CASSISAGGETQYF.